The rows below give T cell receptor beta chains drawn from one sample of a study of human T cells and chemical hapten exposure. TCRdb recomputed calls from the RACE reads with MiXCR, one row per CDR3 protein. The sample shows 350,000 to 400,000 distinct CDR3 sequences, just under 6.5% of them seen only once. The sequences come from whole blood, collected in connection with sensitization to the hapten diphenylcyclopropenone (DPC). Receptors originate from a woman aged 18-29 years with alopecia areata. Some clones in this sample may be carry-over from other donors' samples. CDR3s leave out the opening cysteine and the closing phenylalanine or tryptophan. Each record gives: J gene, V gene, CDR3 protein.

j_call: TRBJ2-5
v_call: TRBV11-1
cdr3_aa: ASSFDSQETQY

j_call: TRBJ1-6
v_call: TRBV6-6
cdr3_aa: ASSYFATGASPLH

j_call: TRBJ2-7
v_call: TRBV11-1
cdr3_aa: ASSFYLDGAPYEQY

j_call: TRBJ2-2
v_call: TRBV27
cdr3_aa: ASTPGGLNTGELF

j_call: TRBJ2-4
v_call: TRBV3-1
cdr3_aa: ASSQAGLGIQY

j_call: TRBJ1-4
v_call: TRBV19
cdr3_aa: ASRKPGATNEKLF

j_call: TRBJ1-4
v_call: TRBV12-3/TRBV12-4
cdr3_aa: ASSLGREKLF

j_call: TRBJ2-3
v_call: TRBV7-3
cdr3_aa: ASSLAPRSRTDTQY

j_call: TRBJ1-2
v_call: TRBV7-8
cdr3_aa: ASSLSTGGHYGYT

j_call: TRBJ1-1
v_call: TRBV28
cdr3_aa: ASSPWDRRTF

j_call: TRBJ1-2
v_call: TRBV28
cdr3_aa: ASSSRVYGYT

j_call: TRBJ1-1
v_call: TRBV6-5
cdr3_aa: ATYWGTEAF

j_call: TRBJ2-7
v_call: TRBV27
cdr3_aa: ASSLVEGLYEQY

j_call: TRBJ2-2
v_call: TRBV6-1
cdr3_aa: ASSRGTGGARNTGELF

j_call: TRBJ1-1
v_call: TRBV20-1
cdr3_aa: SAKGGKNTEAF

j_call: TRBJ2-3
v_call: TRBV18
cdr3_aa: ASSPPSGGASTDTQY

j_call: TRBJ1-2
v_call: TRBV14
cdr3_aa: ASSPLRGVDYGYT

j_call: TRBJ2-3
v_call: TRBV15
cdr3_aa: ATSRDPTDTQY

j_call: TRBJ2-3
v_call: TRBV7-3
cdr3_aa: ASSPRDSGTDTQY

j_call: TRBJ2-4
v_call: TRBV11-2
cdr3_aa: ASSLRISGGTQNIQY

j_call: TRBJ2-7
v_call: TRBV6-5
cdr3_aa: ASSYSIAGGEEQY

j_call: TRBJ1-2
v_call: TRBV4-3
cdr3_aa: ASSQDHPLGGRYGYT

j_call: TRBJ2-7
v_call: TRBV3-1
cdr3_aa: ASSQGTPGQGGHEQY

j_call: TRBJ1-1
v_call: TRBV27
cdr3_aa: ASSSPAGGEVNTEAF

j_call: TRBJ1-2
v_call: TRBV7-9
cdr3_aa: ASNTRGPYT

j_call: TRBJ2-2
v_call: TRBV7-8
cdr3_aa: ASTPTGRTGELF

j_call: TRBJ1-1
v_call: TRBV20-1
cdr3_aa: SARDYGGMNTEAF

j_call: TRBJ2-3
v_call: TRBV3-1
cdr3_aa: ASSQETKVFLRTDTQY

j_call: TRBJ1-1
v_call: TRBV19
cdr3_aa: ASRQGALGDTEAF

j_call: TRBJ1-5
v_call: TRBV4-3
cdr3_aa: ASSQAYNQPQH

j_call: TRBJ2-1
v_call: TRBV7-9
cdr3_aa: ASSLDFGDNEQF

j_call: TRBJ2-2
v_call: TRBV20-1
cdr3_aa: RYYRTAGTGELF

j_call: TRBJ1-2
v_call: TRBV5-4
cdr3_aa: ASSGLDRVNYGYT